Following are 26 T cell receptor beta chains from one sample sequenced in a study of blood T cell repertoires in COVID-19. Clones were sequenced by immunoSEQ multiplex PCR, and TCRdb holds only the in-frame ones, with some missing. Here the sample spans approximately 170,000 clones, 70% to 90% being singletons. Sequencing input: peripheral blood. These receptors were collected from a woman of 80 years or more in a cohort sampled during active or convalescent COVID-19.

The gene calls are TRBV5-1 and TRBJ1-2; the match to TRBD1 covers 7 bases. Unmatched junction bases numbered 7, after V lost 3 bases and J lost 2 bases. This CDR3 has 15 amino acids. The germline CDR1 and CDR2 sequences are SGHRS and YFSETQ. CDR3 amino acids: CASSWETTGNYGYTF. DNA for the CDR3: TGCGCCAGCAGCTGGGAGACGACAGGGAACTATGGCTACACCTTC.

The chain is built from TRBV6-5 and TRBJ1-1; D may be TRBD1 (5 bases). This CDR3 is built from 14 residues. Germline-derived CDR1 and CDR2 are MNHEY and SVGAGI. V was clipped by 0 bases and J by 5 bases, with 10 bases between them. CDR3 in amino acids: CASSYSFGGTEAFF. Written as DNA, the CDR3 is TGTGCCAGCAGTTACTCTTTTGGGGGGACTGAAGCTTTCTTT.

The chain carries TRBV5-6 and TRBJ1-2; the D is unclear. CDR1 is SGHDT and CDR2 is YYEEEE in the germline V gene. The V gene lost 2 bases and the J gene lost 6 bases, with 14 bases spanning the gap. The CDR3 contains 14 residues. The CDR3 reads CASSLQRGINGYTF. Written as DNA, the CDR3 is TGTGCCAGCAGCTTACAGCGGGGAATTAATGGCTACACCTTC.

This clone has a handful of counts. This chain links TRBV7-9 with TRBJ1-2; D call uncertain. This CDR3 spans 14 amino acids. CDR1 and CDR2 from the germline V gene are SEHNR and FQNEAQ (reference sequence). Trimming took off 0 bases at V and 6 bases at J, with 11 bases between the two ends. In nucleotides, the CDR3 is TGTGCCAGCAGCTTAGCGCCCAGACACAATGGCTACACCTTC. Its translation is CASSLAPRHNGYTF.

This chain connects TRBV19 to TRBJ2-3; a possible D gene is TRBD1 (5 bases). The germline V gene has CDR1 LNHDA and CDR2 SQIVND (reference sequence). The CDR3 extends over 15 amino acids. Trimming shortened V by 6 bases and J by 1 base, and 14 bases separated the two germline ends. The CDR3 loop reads CASSQEGVGTDTQYF. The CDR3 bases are TGTGCCAGTAGCCAGGAAGGGGTCGGCACAGATACGCAGTATTTT.

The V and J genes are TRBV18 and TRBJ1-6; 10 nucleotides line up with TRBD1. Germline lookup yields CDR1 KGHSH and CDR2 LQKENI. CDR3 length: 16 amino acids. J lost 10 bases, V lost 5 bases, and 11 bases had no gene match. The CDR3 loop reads CASSTARQGAGSPLHF. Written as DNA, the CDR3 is TGTGCCAGCTCAACCGCCAGACAGGGGGCAGGGTCACCCCTCCACTTT.

DNA for the CDR3: TGCGCCAGCAGCCCAGGACAGGGGGCCAACACCGGGGAGCTGTTTTTT. Translation: CASSPGQGANTGELFF. The chain combines TRBV5-1 with TRBJ2-2; 11 bases align to TRBD1. Germline V gives CDR1 SGHRS, CDR2 YFSETQ. The J segment lost 2 bases and the V segment lost 4 bases, leaving 4 bases of the junction unmatched. The CDR3 covers 16 residues.

The CDR3 protein is CATSDPSLAGYIDEQFF. The CDR3 coding sequence is TGTGCCACCAGTGACCCCTCACTAGCGGGGTACATCGATGAGCAGTTCTTC. J is TRBJ2-1 and V is TRBV24-1; TRBD2 agrees at 10 bases. The ends lost 4 bases at V and 8 bases at J; junction bases unmatched: 13. Germline-derived CDR1 and CDR2 are KGHDR and SFDVKD. This CDR3 is built from 17 residues.

Here the CDR3 DNA reads TGTGCCAGCAACCTAGCGGGGAAGAACAGGAATGAGCAGTTCTTC. This encodes CASNLAGKNRNEQFF. V gene TRBV5-6 combines with J gene TRBJ2-1; 9 bases fit TRBD2. This CDR3 has 15 amino acids. Germline-derived CDR1 and CDR2 are SGHDT and YYEEEE. V lost 6 bases and J lost 7; bases outside the gene matches: 11. Variable domain in full (rest from reference TRBV5-6 and TRBJ2-1): DAGVTQSPTHLIKTRGQQVTLRCSPKSGHDTVSWYQQALGQGPQFIFQYYEEEERQRGNFPDRFSGHQFPNYSSELNVNALLLGDSALYLCASNLAGKNRNEQFFGPGTRLTVL.

This CDR3 reads CASSGPGTGGIHEQFF. CDR3 in DNA: TGTGCCAGCAGCGGCCCCGGGACAGGGGGTATCCATGAGCAGTTCTTC. V usage is TRBV9 and J usage is TRBJ2-1; TRBD1 agrees at 11 bases. Germline V gives CDR1 SGDLS, CDR2 YYNGEE. The CDR3 totals 16 residues. V trimming: 3 bases; J trimming: 8 bases; junction bases outside the gene matches: 10.

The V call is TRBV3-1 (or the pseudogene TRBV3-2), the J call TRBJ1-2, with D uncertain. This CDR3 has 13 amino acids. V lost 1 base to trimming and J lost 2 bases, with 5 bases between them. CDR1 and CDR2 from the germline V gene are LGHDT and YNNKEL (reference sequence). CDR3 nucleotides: TGTGCCAGCAGCCAAGGGAGGAACTATGGCTACACCTTC. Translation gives CASSQGRNYGYTF.

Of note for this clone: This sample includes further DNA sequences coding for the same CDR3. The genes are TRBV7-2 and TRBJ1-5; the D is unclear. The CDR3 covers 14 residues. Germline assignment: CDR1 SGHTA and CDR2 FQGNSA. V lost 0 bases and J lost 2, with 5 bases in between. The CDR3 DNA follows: TGTGCCAGCAGCTTAGCGTCAGGCAATCAGCCCCAGCATTTT. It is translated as CASSLASGNQPQHF.

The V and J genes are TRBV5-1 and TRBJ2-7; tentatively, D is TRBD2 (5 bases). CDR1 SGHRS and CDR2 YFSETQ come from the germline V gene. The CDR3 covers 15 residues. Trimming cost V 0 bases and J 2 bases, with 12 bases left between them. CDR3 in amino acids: CASSLAEPEAYEQYV. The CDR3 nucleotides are TGCGCCAGCAGCTTGGCCGAACCGGAGGCCTACGAGCAGTACGTC.

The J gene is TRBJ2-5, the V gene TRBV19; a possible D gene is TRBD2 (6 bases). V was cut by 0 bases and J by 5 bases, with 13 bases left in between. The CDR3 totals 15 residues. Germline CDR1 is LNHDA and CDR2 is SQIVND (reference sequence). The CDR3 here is CASSIDRRLAETQYF. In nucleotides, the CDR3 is TGTGCCAGTAGTATAGATCGCCGGCTAGCGGAGACCCAGTACTTC.

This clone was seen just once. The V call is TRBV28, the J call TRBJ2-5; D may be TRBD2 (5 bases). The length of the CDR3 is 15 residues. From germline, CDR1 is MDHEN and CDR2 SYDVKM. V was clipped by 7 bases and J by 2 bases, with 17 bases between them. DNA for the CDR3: TGTGCCAGCACGGAGGTTGAGGAAGGTCAAGAGACCCAGTACTTC. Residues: CASTEVEEGQETQYF.

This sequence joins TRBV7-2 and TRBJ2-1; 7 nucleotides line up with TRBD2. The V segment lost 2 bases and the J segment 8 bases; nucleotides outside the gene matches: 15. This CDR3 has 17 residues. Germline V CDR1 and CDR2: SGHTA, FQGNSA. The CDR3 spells CASSLRLAVSQAHEQFF. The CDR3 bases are TGTGCCAGCAGCTTAAGGCTAGCGGTCAGCCAGGCGCATGAGCAGTTCTTC.

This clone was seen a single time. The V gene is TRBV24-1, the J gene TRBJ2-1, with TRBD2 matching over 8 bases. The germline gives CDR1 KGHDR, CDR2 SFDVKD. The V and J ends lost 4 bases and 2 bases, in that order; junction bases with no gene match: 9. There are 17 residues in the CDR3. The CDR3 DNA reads TGTGCCACCAGTGAATCCGCAGGGACTAGGGCCTACAATGAGCAGTTCTTC. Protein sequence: CATSESAGTRAYNEQFF.

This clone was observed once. The CDR3 DNA follows: TGTGCCAGCAGTTACGTAGGGGCTCGGACTGAAGCTTTCTTT. It yields the protein CASSYVGARTEAFF. The J gene is TRBJ1-1, the V gene TRBV6-2 or TRBV6-3; D is perhaps TRBD1 (5 bases). The V and J ends lost 2 bases and 5 bases respectively, with 12 bases between them. This CDR3 is 14 amino acids long. Germline V gene sequence: CDR1 MNHEY, CDR2 SVGEGT.

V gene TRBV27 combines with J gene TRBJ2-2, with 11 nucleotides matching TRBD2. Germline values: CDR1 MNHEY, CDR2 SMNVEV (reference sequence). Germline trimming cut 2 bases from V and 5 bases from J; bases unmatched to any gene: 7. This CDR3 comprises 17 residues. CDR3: CASSLTSGRGSTGELFF. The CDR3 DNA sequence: TGTGCCAGCAGTTTAACTAGCGGGAGAGGGTCGACCGGGGAGCTGTTTTTT.

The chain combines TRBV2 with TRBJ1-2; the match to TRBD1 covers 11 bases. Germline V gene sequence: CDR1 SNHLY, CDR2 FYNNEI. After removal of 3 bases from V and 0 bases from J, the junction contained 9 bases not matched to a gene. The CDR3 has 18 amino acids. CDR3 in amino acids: CASSDKTGTGGPNYGYTF. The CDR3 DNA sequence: TGTGCCAGCAGTGACAAGACCGGGACAGGGGGGCCTAACTATGGCTACACCTTC.

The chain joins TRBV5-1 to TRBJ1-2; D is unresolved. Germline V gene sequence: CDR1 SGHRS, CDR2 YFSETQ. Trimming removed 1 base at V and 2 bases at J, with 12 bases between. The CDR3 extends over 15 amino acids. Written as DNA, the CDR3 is TGCGCCAGCAGCTTGTCTCCAGGTGAAAACTATGGCTACACCTTC. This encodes CASSLSPGENYGYTF.

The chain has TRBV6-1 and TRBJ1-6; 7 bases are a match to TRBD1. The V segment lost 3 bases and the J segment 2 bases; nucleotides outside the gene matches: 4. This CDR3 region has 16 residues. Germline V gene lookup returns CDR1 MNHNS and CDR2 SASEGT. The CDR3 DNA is TGTGCCAGCAGTGATTTAGGGACAGCCTATAATTCACCCCTCCACTTT. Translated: CASSDLGTAYNSPLHF.

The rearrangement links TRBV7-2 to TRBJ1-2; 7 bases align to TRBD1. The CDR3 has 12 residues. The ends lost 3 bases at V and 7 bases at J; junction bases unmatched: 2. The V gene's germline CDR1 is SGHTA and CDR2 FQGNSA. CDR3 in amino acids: CASSFNRGGYTF. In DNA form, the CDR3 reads TGTGCCAGCAGCTTCAACAGGGGTGGCTACACCTTC.

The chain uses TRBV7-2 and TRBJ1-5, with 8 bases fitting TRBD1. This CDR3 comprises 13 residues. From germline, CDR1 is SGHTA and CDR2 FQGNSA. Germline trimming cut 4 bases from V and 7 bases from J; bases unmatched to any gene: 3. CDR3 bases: TGTGCCAGCAGCTCCCAGGGGGCACAGCCCCAGCATTTT. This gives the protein CASSSQGAQPQHF.

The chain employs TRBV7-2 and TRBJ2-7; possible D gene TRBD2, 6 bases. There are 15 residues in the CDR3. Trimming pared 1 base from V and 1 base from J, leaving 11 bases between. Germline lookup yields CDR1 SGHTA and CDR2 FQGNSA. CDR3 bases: TGTGCCAGCAGCTTAGGAGAGGCGGGGTCCTACGAGCAGTACTTC. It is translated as CASSLGEAGSYEQYF.

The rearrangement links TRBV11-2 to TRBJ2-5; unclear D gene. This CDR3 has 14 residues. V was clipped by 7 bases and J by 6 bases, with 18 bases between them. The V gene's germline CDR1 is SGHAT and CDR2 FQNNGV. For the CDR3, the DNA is TGTGCCAGCACCCAAAGGTCGGGTTTGCAGACCCAGTACTTC. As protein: CASTQRSGLQTQYF.